Below are 29 T cell receptor beta chains sequenced from a single sample in a study of T cell repertoires in cytomegalovirus infection. TCRdb re-analysed the reads in MiXCR, keeping a single row per CDR3 protein. Of approximately 990,000 distinct CDR3 sequences in the sample, roughly 30% were seen once. The antigens for these receptors are not known. The input for sequencing was cultured CD8+ T cells from PBMCs, taken from culture after CMV antigen stimulation. These receptors all come from a human donor in good health (CMV status not recorded). Some clones in this sample may be carry-over from other donors' samples.

The chain employs TRBV6-5 and TRBJ1-4, with D perhaps TRBD1 (5 bases). Germline CDR1 is MNHEY and CDR2 is SVGAGI. Trimming shortened V by 0 bases and J by 8 bases, and 16 bases separated the two germline ends. This CDR3 has 16 residues. CDR3 DNA: TGTGCCAGCAGTTACTCGATTACAGGAGTGCGAGAAAAACTGTTTTTT. It yields the protein CASSYSITGVREKLFF.

This chain uses TRBV6-5 with TRBJ2-3, with D uncertain. V shed 0 bases and J shed 7 bases, with 11 bases lying between them. Germline loops: CDR1 MNHEY, CDR2 SVGAGI. The CDR3 loop spans 14 amino acids. Written as DNA, the CDR3 is TGTGCCAGCAGTTACTCGAAAGGACCTCATACGCAGTATTTT. This gives the protein CASSYSKGPHTQYF.

V gene TRBV4-1 combines with J gene TRBJ2-2; unclear D gene. The germline gives CDR1 MGHRA, CDR2 YSYEKL. Trimming pared 0 bases from V and 6 bases from J, leaving 5 bases between. This CDR3 has 13 residues. The DNA of the CDR3 is TGCGCCAGCAGCCAAGAGGGGTCCGGGGAGCTGTTTTTT. Protein product: CASSQEGSGELFF.

This chain uses TRBV2 with TRBJ1-1; D may be TRBD1 (6 bases). Trimming stripped 8 bases from V and 0 bases from J, with 10 bases between. Germline lookup yields CDR1 SNHLY and CDR2 FYNNEI. The CDR3 consists of 13 residues. The CDR3 sequence is CASGQILNTEAFF. The CDR3 bases are TGTGCCAGCGGACAGATTCTGAACACTGAAGCTTTCTTT.

This clonotype has a count of ten or more. The chain has TRBV7-2 and TRBJ2-1, with a weak D call TRBD1 (6 bases). This CDR3 is built from 15 residues. Trimming shortened V by 6 bases and J by 7 bases, and 19 bases separated the two germline ends. Germline lookup yields CDR1 SGHTA and CDR2 FQGNSA. In DNA, the CDR3 is TGTGCCAGCAGGGGCCGGGTCAGGGGTGAAAATGAGCAGTTCTTC. This sequence encodes CASRGRVRGENEQFF.

The sample holds a few counts of this clonotype. V gene TRBV27 combines with J gene TRBJ2-3; the match to TRBD2 covers 11 bases. The CDR3 is made up of 17 amino acids. CDR1 and CDR2 (germline): MNHEY, SMNVEV (reference sequence). V dropped 8 bases and J dropped 1; count of bases not matched to a gene: 11. CDR3 sequence: CASGLGTSGYRTDTQYF. CDR3 in DNA: TGTGCCAGCGGCCTCGGGACTAGCGGTTACCGCACAGATACGCAGTATTTT.

The rearrangement uses TRBV2 and TRBJ2-5; D remains ambiguous. The length of the CDR3 is 10 residues. Trimming removed 10 bases from V and 3 bases from J, with 6 bases in between. Germline-derived CDR1 and CDR2 are SNHLY and FYNNEI. In DNA form, the CDR3 reads TGTGCCATCCTCAAAGAGACCCAGTACTTC. This translates into CAILKETQYF.

This chain links TRBV12-3 or TRBV12-4 with TRBJ1-5; D not certain. This CDR3 spans 14 amino acids. V was pared by 5 bases and J by 9 bases, with 17 bases between. The CDR3 is CASSPGLFVGPQHF. The CDR3 DNA reads as TGTGCCAGCAGTCCCGGACTGTTCGTGGGGCCCCAGCATTTT.

There are a few counts of this clonotype. In DNA form, the CDR3 reads TGTGCCAGCAGTGAACTGGCCCTTGGCGCAGATACGCAGTATTTT. It translates to CASSELALGADTQYF. The chain uses TRBV6-1 and TRBJ2-3; no reliable D call. V was shortened by 2 bases and J by 4 bases, with 13 bases between the two germline ends. CDR1 MNHNS and CDR2 SASEGT come from the germline V gene. CDR3 size: 15 residues.

This clonotype was counted at least ten times. The rearrangement joins TRBV7-2 to TRBJ2-5, with 7 positions matching TRBD2. This CDR3 comprises 14 residues. The V gene end was trimmed by 2 bases and the J gene end by 5 bases; junction bases not matched to a gene: 5. CDR1 and CDR2 from the germline V gene are SGHTA and FQGNSA. The CDR3 sequence is CASSLLRGGETQYF. Written as DNA, the CDR3 is TGTGCCAGCAGCTTATTACGGGGAGGGGAGACCCAGTACTTC.

This clonotype was counted only a few times. The chain combines TRBV27 with TRBJ1-6, with D maybe TRBD1 (5 bases). The CDR3 spans 14 residues. CDR1 and CDR2 from the germline V gene are MNHEY and SMNVEV (reference sequence). The germline V and J ends were trimmed by 7 bases and 5 bases, with 12 bases remaining between them. The CDR3 here is CASKAGLDNSPLHF. Here the CDR3 DNA reads TGTGCCAGCAAAGCAGGGCTCGATAATTCACCCCTCCACTTT.

V usage is TRBV7-6 and J usage is TRBJ2-7; D may be TRBD1 or TRBD2 (5 bases each). The CDR3 is 13 residues long. Germline CDR1 reads SGHVS; CDR2 reads FNYEAQ. V dropped 1 base and J dropped 9 bases, with 13 bases sitting between them. The DNA for the CDR3 is TGTGCCAGCAGCTTAGGGGGCGCTCGGGGGCAGTACTTC. Protein: CASSLGGARGQYF. The whole variable domain, remainder taken from reference TRBV7-6 and TRBJ2-7, is GAGVSQSPRYKVTKRGQDVALRCDPISGHVSLYWYRQALGQGPEFLTYFNYEAQQDKSGLPNDRFSAERPEGSISTLTIQRTEQRDSAMYRCASSLGGARGQYFGPGTRLTVT.

The chain links TRBV15 to TRBJ2-7, with TRBD2 matching over 11 bases. Germline CDR1 reads LNHNV; CDR2 reads YYDKDF (reference sequence). Trimming removed 0 bases from V and 0 bases from J; junction bases left unmatched: 7. The CDR3 length is 18 residues. The CDR3 loop is CATSRDHRTSGFSYEQYF. As DNA, the CDR3 is TGTGCCACCAGCAGAGATCATAGGACTAGCGGGTTCTCCTACGAGCAGTACTTC.

The V and J genes are TRBV6-6 and TRBJ2-3; 9 nucleotides align to TRBD1. Germline V gives CDR1 MNHNY, CDR2 SVGAGI (reference sequence). The CDR3 spans 15 residues. J was trimmed by 3 bases and V by 7 bases; bases with no gene match: 8. The chain's CDR3 is CASKIGQGTTDTQYF. The CDR3 DNA reads as TGTGCCAGCAAAATTGGACAGGGGACTACAGATACGCAGTATTTT.

This rearrangement joins TRBV10-2 to TRBJ2-5, with D unresolved. Trimming shortened V by 6 bases and J by 3 bases, and 17 bases separated the two germline ends. The CDR3 covers 15 residues. The V gene's germline CDR1 is WSHSY and CDR2 SAAADI. The CDR3 DNA reads as TGCGCCAGCAGGAAAAAGCGATTTAATAAAGAGACCCAGTACTTC. This codes for CASRKKRFNKETQYF.

This clonotype was observed a few times. The rearrangement links TRBV20-1 to TRBJ2-7, with D possibly matching TRBD1 (5 bases). The germline CDR1 and CDR2 sequences are DFQATT and SNEGSKA (reference sequence). V lost 2 bases, J lost 6 bases, and 8 bases lay in between. This CDR3 contains 11 residues. Here the CDR3 reads CSARRGSEQYV. The CDR3, as DNA: TGCAGTGCTAGAAGGGGAAGCGAGCAGTACGTC.

The chain employs TRBV29-1 and TRBJ1-1; TRBD1 might be the D (5 bases). The length of the CDR3 is 13 residues. Trimming removed 4 bases from V and 5 bases from J, with 14 bases in between. CDR1 is SQVTM and CDR2 is ANQGSEA in the germline V gene. CDR3 in amino acids: CSVVLGAGTEAFF. The CDR3 coding sequence is TGCAGCGTTGTGCTCGGGGCGGGAACTGAAGCTTTCTTT.

This rearrangement joins TRBV6-1 to TRBJ2-7; perhaps TRBD1 as D (6 bases). Trimming stripped 1 base from V and 3 bases from J, with 16 bases between. The CDR3 length is 16 residues. CDR1 and CDR2 from the germline V gene are MNHNS and SASEGT. The CDR3 bases are TGTGCCAGCAGTGAAGTCTCGGGGTTACAGGGCTACGAGCAGTACGTC. It encodes CASSEVSGLQGYEQYV.

This clonotype was recorded a few times. This chain's CDR3 is CASSPMMGGNTEAFF. CDR3 sequence (DNA): TGTGCCAGCAGCCCGATGATGGGGGGGAACACTGAAGCTTTCTTT. V usage is TRBV7-2 and J usage is TRBJ1-1, with D maybe TRBD1 (5 bases). The CDR3 is 15 amino acids. With 5 bases removed from V and 1 base from J, the gap between germline ends came to 14 bases. Germline CDR1 is SGHTA and CDR2 is FQGNSA.

This clonotype has more than one count but fewer than ten. J is TRBJ2-3 and V is TRBV24-1, with D uncertain. The CDR3 has 15 amino acids. The V gene lost 5 bases and the J gene lost 6 bases, with 17 bases spanning the gap. Germline V lookup: CDR1 KGHDR, CDR2 SFDVKD. The CDR3 DNA follows: TGTGCCACCAGTGCTCTACTTGACGTGGCCGATACGCAGTATTTT. Its translation: CATSALLDVADTQYF.

Regarding this clonotype: A clone one base away is much larger, so this may be a read error. V and J are TRBV7-8 and TRBJ2-1; TRBD1 might be the D (5 bases). This CDR3 contains 15 residues. The V end lost 1 base, the J end lost 7 bases, and 14 bases lay between the germline ends. Germline V gene sequence: CDR1 SGHVS, CDR2 FQNEAQ. The CDR3 DNA reads as TGTGCCAGCAGCTTAGACCAGGGCATTCGAAATGAGCAGTTCTTC. It codes for CASSLDQGIRNEQFF. Full variable domain (missing parts from reference TRBV7-8 and TRBJ2-1): GAGVSQSPRYKVAKRGQDVALRCDPISGHVSLFWYQQALGQGPEFLTYFQNEAQLDKSGLPSDRFFAERPEGSVSTLKIQRTQQEDSAVYLCASSLDQGIRNEQFFGPGTRLTVL.

This chain links TRBV10-3 with TRBJ1-2, with TRBD1 matching 9 bases. CDR3 length equals 14 residues. With V trimmed by 4 bases and J by 8 bases, 8 bases remained unmatched. Germline CDR1 and CDR2: ENHRY and SYGVKD. The CDR3 sequence is CAISATGGQQGYTF. The CDR3 DNA sequence: TGTGCCATCAGTGCGACAGGGGGGCAGCAAGGCTACACCTTC.

DNA for the CDR3: TGTGCCAGCAGTGGACAGATTGGAGTTTCCTACAATGAGCAGTTCTTC. As protein: CASSGQIGVSYNEQFF. The V gene is TRBV6-4, the J gene TRBJ2-1, with a tentative D call TRBD1 (5 bases). This CDR3 has 16 amino acids. CDR1 and CDR2 (germline): MRHNA, SNTAGT. V gave up 4 bases and J gave up 1 base, with 14 bases separating them.

This chain uses TRBV24-1 with TRBJ1-2; D unresolved. Germline CDR1 and CDR2: KGHDR and SFDVKD. The V gene lost 4 bases and the J gene lost 2 bases, with 10 bases spanning the gap. This CDR3 has 14 residues. The CDR3, as DNA: TGTGCCACCAGTGAAAGGGCAGTGAACTATGGCTACACCTTC. It encodes CATSERAVNYGYTF.

The chain recombines TRBV19 with TRBJ1-4; TRBD1 matches at 9 bases. Germline trimming cut 7 bases from V and 11 bases from J; bases unmatched to any gene: 8. Germline CDR1 reads LNHDA; CDR2 reads SQIVND (reference sequence). The CDR3 is 13 residues long. The CDR3 sequence: CASTGDRVWKLFF. DNA of the CDR3: TGTGCCAGTACCGGGGACAGGGTTTGGAAACTGTTTTTT.

The J gene is TRBJ2-1, the V gene TRBV5-4; 8 positions match TRBD2. This CDR3 spans 15 amino acids. Germline V gene data show CDR1 as SGHNT and CDR2 as YYREEE (reference sequence). This CDR3 reads CATVGGGESYNEQFF. In DNA, the CDR3 is TGTGCTACCGTCGGGGGGGGCGAGTCCTACAATGAGCAGTTCTTC. Complete variable domain (other parts from reference TRBV5-4 and TRBJ2-1): ETGVTQSPTHLIKTRGQQVTLRCSSQSGHNTVSWYQQALGQGPQFIFQYYREEENGRGNFPPRFSGLQFPNYSSELNVNALELDDSALYLCATVGGGESYNEQFFGPGTRLTVL.

This clonotype was observed a few times. V and J are TRBV6-5 and TRBJ1-2, with 9 bases lining up with TRBD1. The CDR3 extends over 16 amino acids. Per germline, CDR1 MNHEY and CDR2 SVGAGI. The J segment lost 5 bases and the V segment lost 2 bases, leaving 9 bases of the junction unmatched. CDR3 nucleotides: TGTGCCAGCAGTTACGACGAACAGGGGGCTTCGTATGGCTACACCTTC. Protein: CASSYDEQGASYGYTF.

This chain uses TRBV4-1 with TRBJ2-1; TRBD2 matches at 16 bases. The ends lost 4 bases at V and 7 bases at J; junction bases unmatched: 7. Germline values: CDR1 MGHRA, CDR2 YSYEKL. The CDR3 is 17 amino acids. The CDR3 here is CASSPGTSGGAWNEQFF. CDR3 DNA sequence: TGCGCCAGCAGCCCCGGGACTAGCGGGGGGGCCTGGAATGAGCAGTTCTTC.

This chain links TRBV12-3 or TRBV12-4 with TRBJ2-3; D is unclear. The CDR3 length is 14 residues. Trimming removed 3 bases at V and 2 bases at J, with 9 bases between. In nucleotides, the CDR3 is TGTGCCAGCAGTTTTTCCGGGCCCACAGATACGCAGTATTTT. It specifies CASSFSGPTDTQYF.